What follows are 13 T cell receptor beta chains derived from one specimen sequenced in a study of blood T cell repertoires in COVID-19 (dated by TCRdb to between 2020 and 2021). The receptor library was made with the immunoSEQ multiplex PCR assay. TCRdb mirrors the immuneACCESS table, restricted to in-frame sequences. Some clones are absent from its copies; in checked studies, under half trace to an unresolved V gene, and the reason for the others is unknown. In this sample the table shows around 62,000 clones, around 87% of which occur a single time. The biggest ten clones account for 1% to 1.5% of the sample. Sequences were obtained from peripheral blood. The receptors were sampled from a woman aged 55-70 years with acute or convalescent COVID-19.

The J gene is TRBJ2-5, the V gene TRBV3-1 (or the pseudogene TRBV3-2); D gene unclear. The CDR3 is made up of 14 amino acids. The germline V gene has CDR1 LGHDT and CDR2 YNNKEL (reference sequence). Trimming stripped 1 base from V and 5 bases from J, with 11 bases between. CDR3 sequence reads: CASSQAQVWETQYF. In DNA, the CDR3 is TGTGCCAGCAGCCAAGCGCAGGTTTGGGAGACCCAGTACTTC.

V and J are TRBV29-1 and TRBJ1-1; D might be TRBD1 (5 bases). Germline V gene data show CDR1 as SQVTM and CDR2 as ANQGSEA. The CDR3 sequence is 12 residues long. Trimming took 3 bases from V and 5 from J, leaving 10 bases between them. CDR3 nucleotides: TGCAGCGTTGATCCCGGGGGGACTGAAGCTTTCTTT. Its protein is CSVDPGGTEAFF.

The chain joins TRBV4-3 to TRBJ2-3; possibly TRBD2 for D (6 bases). Germline V gives CDR1 LGHNA, CDR2 YSLEER. The CDR3 consists of 17 residues. The germline V and J ends were trimmed by 1 base and 3 bases, with 17 bases remaining between them. This CDR3 is CASSQVLGGTGTDTQYF. The DNA of the CDR3 is TGCGCCAGCAGCCAAGTTTTAGGCGGGACGGGAACAGATACGCAGTATTTT.

The V and J genes are TRBV7-3 and TRBJ2-1; TRBD1 aligns across 9 bases. Germline trimming cut 5 bases from V and 2 bases from J; bases unmatched to any gene: 10. From germline, CDR1 is SGHTA and CDR2 FQGTGA. The CDR3 has 17 amino acids. CDR3 amino acids: CASSPKVGQGAYNEQFF. The CDR3 DNA sequence: TGTGCCAGCAGCCCAAAAGTGGGACAGGGAGCCTACAATGAGCAGTTCTTC.

J is TRBJ2-2 and V is TRBV7-9, with 7 bases lining up with TRBD2. The CDR3 contains 19 residues. Germline lookup yields CDR1 SEHNR and CDR2 FQNEAQ (reference sequence). J was trimmed by 7 bases and V by 6 bases; bases with no gene match: 23. This chain's CDR3 is CASRSPGSSRLADLGELFF. The CDR3 DNA is TGTGCCAGCAGATCCCCCGGGTCCTCTCGCCTAGCGGACCTCGGGGAGCTGTTTTTT.

DNA of the CDR3: TGTGCCAGCAGCCCTAGGGGAGGCAACACTGAAGCTTTCTTT. Translating gives CASSPRGGNTEAFF. The V and J genes are TRBV7-9 and TRBJ1-1, with a weak D call TRBD1 (5 bases). V lost 5 bases and J 2 bases, leaving 12 bases between the germline ends. CDR1 is SEHNR and CDR2 is FQNEAQ in the germline V gene (reference sequence). The CDR3 totals 14 residues. Complete variable domain (other parts from reference TRBV7-9 and TRBJ1-1): DTGVSQNPRHKITKRGQNVTFRCDPISEHNRLYWYRQTLGQGPEFLTYFQNEAQLEKSRLLSDRFSAERPKGSFSTLEIQRTEQGDSAMYLCASSPRGGNTEAFFGQGTRLTVV.

The chain carries TRBV5-1 and TRBJ2-3; 11 nucleotides match TRBD2. Germline-derived CDR1 and CDR2 are SGHRS and YFSETQ. J lost 2 bases, V lost 1 base, and 3 bases had no gene match. The CDR3 runs 16 residues. This CDR3 reads CASSLTSGGYTDTQYF. DNA of the CDR3: TGCGCCAGCAGCTTGACTAGCGGGGGCTACACAGATACGCAGTATTTT.

The chain has TRBV4-2 and TRBJ1-1, with D possibly being TRBD1 (6 bases). The ends were cut back, 0 bases at V and 5 bases at J, with 10 bases in the middle. This CDR3 has 14 residues. Germline-derived CDR1 and CDR2 are LGHNA and YNFKEQ. The CDR3 protein is CASSQDRQGTEAFF. Here the CDR3 DNA reads TGTGCCAGCAGCCAAGATAGGCAGGGGACTGAAGCTTTCTTT.

This clone was recorded once. The rearrangement uses TRBV27 and TRBJ1-1; 12 bases match TRBD1. J was trimmed by 9 bases and V by 2 bases; bases with no gene match: 4. Germline-derived CDR1 and CDR2 are MNHEY and SMNVEV (reference sequence). The CDR3 runs to 14 residues. CDR3 sequence reads: CASSLLRDRGQAFF. In DNA form, the CDR3 reads TGTGCCAGCAGTTTACTCCGGGACAGGGGGCAAGCTTTCTTT.

This clone was observed once. In DNA form, the CDR3 reads TGTGCCAGCAGTCCAGCGGGGGGGCCCAAAAACATTCAGTACTTC. Encoded protein: CASSPAGGPKNIQYF. This chain links TRBV27 with TRBJ2-4, with 10 bases that match TRBD2. Germline assignment: CDR1 MNHEY and CDR2 SMNVEV (reference sequence). V was clipped by 5 bases and J by 2 bases; unmatched bases: 3. The CDR3 has 15 residues.

The genes are TRBV29-1 and TRBJ2-1, with 11 bases matching TRBD2. The V gene end was trimmed by 3 bases and the J gene end by 4 bases; junction bases not matched to a gene: 5. Per the germline V gene, CDR1 is SQVTM and CDR2 is ANQGSEA. The CDR3 consists of 15 residues. In nucleotides, the CDR3 is TGCAGCGTTGATAGCGGGGGGGCGGATTACAATGAGCAGTTCTTC. Translation: CSVDSGGADYNEQFF.

The genes are TRBV19 and TRBJ2-1; 10 nucleotides line up with TRBD1. CDR3 length equals 17 residues. CDR1 and CDR2 (germline): LNHDA, SQIVND (reference sequence). The J segment lost 6 bases and the V segment lost 3 bases, leaving 11 bases of the junction unmatched. The CDR3 DNA reads TGTGCCAGTAGTATGGTCCTGGGACAGGGGTTTCTCAATGAGCAGTTCTTC. The encoded protein is CASSMVLGQGFLNEQFF.

This clone occurred once. The chain employs TRBV7-2 and TRBJ2-7; D gene uncertain. V dropped 5 bases and J dropped 3 bases, with 17 bases sitting between them. Germline V CDR1 and CDR2: SGHTA, FQGNSA. CDR3 size: 15 residues. CDR3 DNA sequence: TGTGCCAGCAGCCTTTCACCCATGGCCATCTACGAGCAGTACGTC. It yields the protein CASSLSPMAIYEQYV.